Following are 9 T cell receptor beta chains from one sample sequenced in a study of blood T cells in healthy people across ages. Using a J-beta primer mix together with a sample-barcoded 5' primer, a second PCR was run for about 6 to 11 cycles. One entry per CDR3 protein, called by TCRdb with MiXCR from the 5' RACE reads. The sample comprises about 800,000 distinct CDR3 sequences, over 45% of which are singletons, and roughly 20% rests with the top ten. The specimen was blood. Receptors were obtained from a man aged 25-45 years in good health.

The chain combines TRBV4-3 with TRBJ2-5, with 14 bases identical to TRBD2. The V gene's germline CDR1 is LGHNA and CDR2 YSLEER. The ends lost 4 bases at V and 5 bases at J; junction bases unmatched: 3. This CDR3 contains 15 residues. The CDR3 coding sequence is TGCGCCAGCAGCCTCAGGACTAGCGGGAGGGAGACCCAGTACTTC. It specifies CASSLRTSGRETQYF.

This clonotype was detected ten times or more. The chain uses TRBV20-1 and TRBJ1-2; D not resolved. The CDR3 contains 16 residues. Germline loops: CDR1 DFQATT, CDR2 SNEGSKA (reference sequence). The V end lost 2 bases, the J end lost 0 bases, and 16 bases lay between the germline ends. The chain's CDR3 is CSARMTDLTANYGYTF. Written as DNA, the CDR3 is TGCAGTGCTAGAATGACTGACCTAACAGCTAACTATGGCTACACCTTC.

The V call is TRBV13, the J call TRBJ1-2; 7 nucleotides match TRBD1. Germline CDR1 reads PRHDT; CDR2 reads FYEKMQ (reference sequence). The CDR3 length is 15 residues. Trimming cost V 5 bases and J 3 bases; bases outside gene matches: 9. This CDR3 reads CASSTGQASYYGYTF. Here the CDR3 DNA reads TGTGCCAGCAGCACTGGACAGGCCAGTTACTATGGCTACACCTTC.

On this clonotype: This clone may be a read error of a much larger clone one base away. V and J are TRBV12-3 or TRBV12-4 and TRBJ2-5; 12 positions agree with TRBD2. The CDR3 extends over 14 amino acids. V lost 7 bases to trimming and J lost 11 bases; unmatched junction nucleotides: 11. In DNA form, the CDR3 reads TGTGCCAGCACCCTGACTAGCGGGGGCTATGAGCAGTACTTC. Protein: CASTLTSGGYEQYF.

The chain carries TRBV5-1 and TRBJ2-7; tentative D call: TRBD2 (6 bases). There are 13 residues in the CDR3. Trimming shortened V by 1 base and J by 7 bases, and 12 bases separated the two germline ends. The germline V gene encodes CDR1 SGHRS and CDR2 YFSETQ. CDR3 amino acids: CASSLYPGREQYF. CDR3 DNA sequence: TGCGCCAGCAGCTTGTATCCAGGGAGGGAGCAGTACTTC.

The chain uses TRBV20-1 and TRBJ2-1; weak D call: TRBD2 (7 bases). This CDR3 has 9 residues. Deletions cut 6 bases from V and 13 bases from J, with 10 bases between. Germline-derived CDR1 and CDR2 are DFQATT and SNEGSKA (reference sequence). This CDR3 reads CSAGGDQFF. In nucleotides, the CDR3 is TGCAGTGCAGGGGGGGACCAGTTCTTC.

This chain uses TRBV7-2 with TRBJ2-5; TRBD2 aligns across 12 bases. This CDR3 region has 18 residues. Losses at the gene ends were 3 bases for V and 7 bases for J; bases not matched to a gene: 15. Germline-derived CDR1 and CDR2 are SGHTA and FQGNSA. The chain's CDR3 is CASSLEGTSGPSSGTQYF. As DNA, the CDR3 is TGTGCCAGCAGCTTGGAAGGGACTAGCGGGCCGAGCTCGGGGACCCAGTACTTC.

This clonotype has more than one count but fewer than ten. The chain employs TRBV18 and TRBJ2-7; D tentatively reads TRBD1 or TRBD2 (5 bases each). The V gene lost 5 bases and the J gene lost 6 bases, with 14 bases spanning the gap. This CDR3 is built from 13 residues. Germline V CDR1 and CDR2: KGHSH, LQKENI. The CDR3: CASSRGESLEQYF. For the CDR3, the DNA is TGTGCCAGCTCAAGAGGGGAGTCCCTCGAGCAGTACTTC.

This clonotype came up a few times. The V call is TRBV29-1, the J call TRBJ2-1; D is undetermined. CDR1 is SQVTM and CDR2 is ANQGSEA in the germline V gene. CDR3 size: 12 residues. The V and J ends lost 3 bases and 2 bases respectively, with 5 bases between them. The CDR3: CSVDETYNEQFF. For the CDR3, the DNA is TGCAGCGTTGACGAGACCTACAATGAGCAGTTCTTC.